This T cell receptor beta chain was profiled in a study of regulatory T cells in long-lasting Graves disease. This clonotype was picked up many times. Its antigen is still unknown. V was shortened by 1 base and J by 6 bases, with 7 bases between the two germline ends. Germline V gives CDR1 SNHLY, CDR2 FYNNEI. CDR3 length equals 12 residues. Specified time point: newly diagnosed GD, antithyroid drugs for less than 3 months. The authors made the TCR library using RNA they extracted from PBMCs. Study outcomes and limitations: The number of shared public clonotypes was higher in persistent patients (about 3,000) than new patients (966).

For TCR beta, libraries came from iRepertoire HTBI primers and Arm-PCR of CDR3 regions. Via MiXCR, TCRdb re-called the multiplex PCR reads, giving one row per CDR3 protein. The sample lists roughly 610,000 distinct CDR3 sequences; roughly 15% were seen once. These data were likewise used in another study, on T cells in Graves' hyperthyroidism and ophthalmopathy. That paper notes: HTBI primers were used for first-round RT-PCR of the TCR CDR3. Blood also carried most thyroid clonotypes expanded above 0.001. Median prediction lead before ophthalmopathy onset was 6.5 months with the model.

This chain joins TRBV2 and TRBJ2-7, with unresolved D. The sample here was peripheral blood mononuclear cells (PBMCs), taken at new diagnosis, from a patient treated with antithyroid drugs. The TCR was taken from a woman aged 30 to 39 with Graves disease. CDR3 DNA sequence: TGTGCCAGCAGTGAAGGGCAGTTCGAGCAGTACTTC. Translating gives CASSEGQFEQYF.